This TCR beta chain appears in the sequencing data of a study of molecular identifiers for immune sequencing clone quantification. This clonotype was seen a few times. The CDR3 is 16 residues long. J lost 2 bases, V lost 4 bases, and 4 bases had no gene match. From germline, CDR1 is SGHRS and CDR2 YFSETQ. TCRdb analysed the PCR reads with MiXCR anew, one entry per CDR3 protein. The sample shows 490,000 or so distinct CDR3 sequences, roughly 26% of them seen only once. J is TRBJ2-3 and V is TRBV5-1; TRBD2 matches 13 bases. The TCR was taken from a human donor in good health. Some libraries in this study had Jurkat cell RNA spiked in. Sequenced input: naive CD8+ T cells from blood, with Jurkat cell RNA spiked in. Noted subset: FACS-sorted CD8+CD4-CCR7+CD45RA+ naive T cells. The CDR3 region is CASSPGLAGTTDTQYF. The CDR3 DNA follows: TGCGCCAGCAGCCCGGGACTAGCGGGGACCACAGATACGCAGTATTTT.